This TCR beta chain stems from a study of tumor-infiltrating lymphocytes in localized non-small cell lung cancer. The assay was immunoSEQ multiplex PCR, and TCRdb's table has in-frame clones only and misses some. Here the sample spans approximately 16,000 clones, 40% to 45% being singletons. V lost 7 bases, J lost 7 bases, and 12 bases stayed unmatched. The CDR3 loop spans 15 amino acids. The germline V gene has CDR1 MNHNY and CDR2 SVGAGI (reference sequence). The clonotype was recovered from a human donor with non-small cell lung cancer. Sequenced: lung tumor tissue. The chain is built from TRBV6-6 and TRBJ2-4; TRBD1 matches at 8 bases. CDR3 sequence (DNA): TGTGCCAGCACCCGTCCCCAGGGGGCCGGGAACATTCAGTACTTC. Translated: CASTRPQGAGNIQYF.